This is a list of T cell receptor beta chains from one sample in a study of T-cell memory formation after mild COVID-19. TCRdb reanalysed the 5' RACE reads using MiXCR and keeps one entry per CDR3 protein. The sample has around 430,000 distinct CDR3 sequences, about 15% seen once; the top ten hold 20% to 25%. The sequenced sample was PBMCs or a T cell subset sorted from them (not recorded which). The receptors shown here come from a young man who had mild COVID-19 (a few samples of this study predate the infection). Cell type and time point are not known. The CDR3 runs from the conserved cysteine through the conserved F or W. D genes are given only for firm matches. Expanded clones are given a class, and other clones once, few, many or no size at all.

V: TRBV4-3
J: TRBJ2-5
size: .
D: .
CDR3: CASSQHRGGRETQYF
DNA: TGCGCCAGCAGCCAGCACAGGGGAGGGAGAGAGACCCAGTACTTC

V: TRBV10-3
J: TRBJ2-3
size: .
D: .
CDR3: CAIRALGGSTDTQYF
DNA: TGTGCCATCCGCGCCCTCGGGGGATCCACAGATACGCAGTATTTT

V: TRBV2
J: TRBJ2-3
size: once
D: TRBD2
CDR3: CASGLLAGPDTQYF
DNA: TGTGCCAGCGGGTTACTAGCGGGGCCAGATACGCAGTATTTT

V: TRBV7-2
J: TRBJ1-1
size: few
D: .
CDR3: CASSLMGLEAFF
DNA: TGTGCCAGCAGCTTAATGGGCCTTGAAGCTTTCTTT

V: TRBV5-1
J: TRBJ2-5
size: few
D: .
CDR3: CASSLFSGAETQYF
DNA: TGCGCCAGCAGCTTGTTTTCGGGGGCAGAGACCCAGTACTTC

V: TRBV5-5
J: TRBJ2-2
size: .
D: .
CDR3: CASSLPVVALRGGELFF
DNA: TGTGCCAGCAGCTTGCCGGTAGTAGCCCTCAGGGGCGGGGAGCTGTTTTTT

V: TRBV20-1
J: TRBJ1-2
size: .
D: .
CDR3: CSAYSGGYGYTF
DNA: TGCAGTGCTTATTCCGGGGGATATGGCTACACCTTC

V: TRBV4-1
J: TRBJ1-3
size: few
D: .
CDR3: CASSQGRQEGSGNTIYF
DNA: TGCGCCAGCAGCCAAGGGAGGCAGGAGGGCTCTGGAAACACCATATATTTT

V: TRBV7-9
J: TRBJ2-3
size: few
D: .
CDR3: CASSPTDGGTDTQYF
DNA: TGTGCCAGCAGCCCGACGGACGGGGGTACAGATACGCAGTATTTT

V: TRBV11-3
J: TRBJ2-2
size: many
D: .
CDR3: CASSLDAGTGELFF
DNA: TGTGCCAGCAGCTTAGATGCAGGCACCGGGGAGCTGTTTTTT

V: TRBV9
J: TRBJ1-6
size: few
D: .
CDR3: CASSVEGGVESPLHF
DNA: TGTGCCAGCAGCGTAGAGGGGGGCGTTGAATCACCCCTCCACTTT

V: TRBV9
J: TRBJ2-3
size: few
D: .
CDR3: CASSGPGTDTQYF
DNA: TGTGCCAGCAGCGGGCCTGGCACAGATACGCAGTATTTT

V: TRBV6-5
J: TRBJ2-2
size: .
D: .
CDR3: CASSYSSKGHGELFF
DNA: TGTGCCAGCAGTTACTCGAGTAAAGGGCACGGGGAGCTGTTTTTT

V: TRBV29-1
J: TRBJ2-7
size: few
D: .
CDR3: CSVETGTSSYEQYF
DNA: TGCAGCGTTGAAACAGGGACGAGCTCCTACGAGCAGTACTTC

V: TRBV18
J: TRBJ1-1
size: many
D: .
CDR3: CASSPYFRAEAFF
DNA: TGTGCCAGCTCCCCTTATTTCAGGGCTGAAGCTTTCTTT

V: TRBV19
J: TRBJ1-1
size: .
D: .
CDR3: CASSGRAKGSEAFF
DNA: TGTGCCAGTAGTGGCCGGGCTAAGGGCTCTGAAGCTTTCTTT

V: TRBV12-3/TRBV12-4
J: TRBJ2-1
size: few
D: .
CDR3: CASSLLVNNEQFF
DNA: TGTGCCAGCAGTTTACTAGTTAACAATGAGCAGTTCTTC

V: TRBV5-1
J: TRBJ2-5
size: .
D: .
CDR3: CASSLERGAETQYF
DNA: TGCGCCAGCAGCTTGGAACGAGGAGCGGAGACCCAGTACTTC

V: TRBV6-5
J: TRBJ2-1
size: .
D: TRBD2
CDR3: CASRRLAGGEQFF
DNA: TGTGCCAGCCGCCGGCTAGCGGGAGGTGAGCAGTTCTTC

V: TRBV20-1
J: TRBJ1-5
size: .
D: TRBD1
CDR3: CSARRTGLNQPQHF
DNA: TGCAGTGCTAGACGGACAGGGCTCAATCAGCCCCAGCATTTT

V: TRBV15
J: TRBJ1-5
size: few
D: TRBD1
CDR3: CATSGPTGDSNQPQHF
DNA: TGTGCCACCAGCGGACCGACAGGGGACTCCAATCAGCCCCAGCATTTT

V: TRBV7-2
J: TRBJ2-5
size: .
D: .
CDR3: CASSYTSLRVETQYF
DNA: TGTGCCAGCAGCTACACCTCCCTCCGTGTGGAGACCCAGTACTTC

V: TRBV10-3
J: TRBJ2-7
size: few
D: .
CDR3: CAISAGGGFEQYF
DNA: TGTGCCATCAGTGCCGGGGGCGGTTTCGAGCAGTACTTC

V: TRBV28
J: TRBJ2-3
size: many
D: .
CDR3: CASSATDTQYF
DNA: TGTGCCAGCAGTGCCACAGATACGCAGTATTTT

V: TRBV27
J: TRBJ2-1
size: .
D: .
CDR3: CASSLSRLSEQFF
DNA: TGTGCCAGCAGTTTATCGCGGTTGTCTGAGCAGTTCTTC

V: TRBV7-8
J: TRBJ2-7
size: few
D: .
CDR3: CASSSSSRDGRYEQYF
DNA: TGTGCCAGCAGCTCCTCCTCCCGGGACGGAAGATACGAGCAGTACTTC

V: TRBV5-1
J: TRBJ2-4
size: .
D: TRBD1
CDR3: CASSAGTENIQYF
DNA: TGCGCCAGCAGCGCTGGGACAGAGAACATTCAGTACTTC

V: TRBV5-1
J: TRBJ1-1
size: few
D: .
CDR3: CASSPRSLNTEAFF
DNA: TGCGCCAGCAGCCCACGGTCCCTGAACACTGAAGCTTTCTTT

V: TRBV5-1
J: TRBJ1-1
size: .
D: .
CDR3: CASSYIPEGAEAFF
DNA: TGCGCCAGCAGCTACATACCCGAGGGGGCTGAAGCTTTCTTT

V: TRBV7-3
J: TRBJ2-1
size: .
D: TRBD1
CDR3: CASSLQGESNEQFF
DNA: TGTGCCAGCAGCCTACAGGGGGAGAGCAATGAGCAGTTCTTC

V: TRBV5-1
J: TRBJ2-7
size: few
D: .
CDR3: CASSLALAGPSGEQYF
DNA: TGCGCCAGCAGCTTGGCACTAGCAGGACCTTCCGGCGAGCAGTACTTC

V: TRBV27
J: TRBJ1-1
size: .
D: .
CDR3: CASSLSQARREAFF
DNA: TGTGCCAGCAGTTTATCACAGGCACGGAGGGAAGCTTTCTTT

V: TRBV9
J: TRBJ2-5
size: .
D: .
CDR3: CASSIGVGETQYF
DNA: TGTGCCAGCAGCATTGGGGTCGGGGAGACCCAGTACTTC

V: TRBV6-5
J: TRBJ2-7
size: few
D: .
CDR3: CASREIGTPLPYEQYF
DNA: TGTGCCAGCAGAGAAATCGGGACTCCCCTTCCCTACGAGCAGTACTTC

V: TRBV18
J: TRBJ1-1
size: .
D: .
CDR3: CASSPPGTLAEAFF
DNA: TGTGCCAGCTCACCACCGGGAACCCTCGCTGAAGCTTTCTTT

V: TRBV20-1
J: TRBJ2-5
size: .
D: TRBD2
CDR3: CSARVSGTQETQYF
DNA: TGCAGTGCTAGAGTTAGCGGGACTCAAGAGACCCAGTACTTC

V: TRBV7-2
J: TRBJ2-1
size: .
D: .
CDR3: CASRRLFNEQFF
DNA: TGTGCCAGCAGAAGACTCTTCAATGAGCAGTTCTTC

V: TRBV6-5
J: TRBJ1-2
size: few
D: .
CDR3: CASRLDLNYGYTF
DNA: TGTGCCAGCCGATTGGACCTAAACTATGGCTACACCTTC

V: TRBV5-1
J: TRBJ1-1
size: .
D: .
CDR3: CASSSNGRNTEAFF
DNA: TGCGCCAGCAGCAGCAACGGAAGGAACACTGAAGCTTTCTTT

V: TRBV6-5
J: TRBJ1-6
size: .
D: .
CDR3: CASSNRQDIKESPLHF
DNA: TGTGCCAGCAGTAATCGACAGGACATAAAGGAGTCACCCCTCCACTTT

V: TRBV12-3/TRBV12-4
J: TRBJ2-1
size: .
D: TRBD2
CDR3: CASSVVAGQFF
DNA: TGTGCCAGCAGTGTAGTAGCGGGTCAGTTCTTC

V: TRBV28
J: TRBJ1-1
size: few
D: .
CDR3: CASSHQDGTEAFF
DNA: TGTGCCAGCAGTCACCAGGACGGCACTGAAGCTTTCTTT

V: TRBV7-6
J: TRBJ2-5
size: few
D: .
CDR3: CASSRDWETQYF
DNA: TGTGCCAGCAGCCGGGATTGGGAGACCCAGTACTTC

V: TRBV18
J: TRBJ2-5
size: .
D: TRBD1
CDR3: CASSRGTELWETQYF
DNA: TGTGCCAGCTCACGAGGGACAGAACTGTGGGAGACCCAGTACTTC

V: TRBV4-3
J: TRBJ2-1
size: .
D: TRBD2
CDR3: CASSQVGAGGPYNEQFF
DNA: TGCGCCAGCAGCCAAGTAGGAGCGGGGGGGCCGTACAATGAGCAGTTCTTC

V: TRBV7-8
J: TRBJ1-6
size: .
D: TRBD1
CDR3: CASSPRQGPYNSPLHF
DNA: TGTGCCAGCAGCCCCAGACAGGGCCCCTATAATTCACCCCTCCACTTT

V: TRBV28
J: TRBJ2-3
size: .
D: .
CDR3: CASSFGRGPDTQYF
DNA: TGTGCCAGCAGTTTCGGTCGGGGGCCAGATACGCAGTATTTT

V: TRBV4-2
J: TRBJ2-7
size: .
D: .
CDR3: CASSQELYNEQYF
DNA: TGTGCCAGCAGCCAAGAATTGTACAACGAGCAGTACTTC

V: TRBV3-1
J: TRBJ2-3
size: .
D: TRBD1
CDR3: CASSHPQGAGTDTQYF
DNA: TGTGCCAGCAGCCATCCTCAGGGGGCTGGCACAGATACGCAGTATTTT

V: TRBV11-2
J: TRBJ2-3
size: .
D: .
CDR3: CASSSRPGRLRDTQYF
DNA: TGTGCCAGCAGCTCACGACCGGGCCGCCTCAGGGATACGCAGTATTTT

V: TRBV10-3
J: TRBJ2-3
size: many
D: TRBD1
CDR3: CATSGGTGSDTQYF
DNA: TGTGCCACCAGTGGAGGGACAGGCTCAGATACGCAGTATTTT

V: TRBV7-6
J: TRBJ1-6
size: few
D: .
CDR3: CASSLGGPRSPLHF
DNA: TGTGCCAGCAGCTTAGGGGGCCCTCGTTCACCCCTCCACTTT

V: TRBV5-1
J: TRBJ2-1
size: few
D: .
CDR3: CASSLAVDSSLFF
DNA: TGCGCCAGCAGCCTGGCAGTGGACTCTTCCCTGTTCTTC

V: TRBV28
J: TRBJ2-1
size: .
D: TRBD1
CDR3: CASSTGTAYNEQFF
DNA: TGTGCCAGCAGTACCGGGACAGCCTACAATGAGCAGTTCTTC

V: TRBV6-5
J: TRBJ2-5
size: few
D: .
CDR3: CASSLTVTLRTTNPQETQYF
DNA: TGTGCCAGCAGCTTAACAGTTACCCTAAGGACGACCAACCCTCAAGAGACCCAGTACTTC

V: TRBV20-1
J: TRBJ2-2
size: .
D: TRBD2
CDR3: CSAMSGTSTGELFF
DNA: TGCAGTGCCATGTCCGGGACTAGCACCGGGGAGCTGTTTTTT